This TCR beta chain is from a study of T cells in Graves' hyperthyroidism and ophthalmopathy (dated by TCRdb to the late 2010s). Study-level background: Peripheral blood was sampled at the time of initial diagnosis, prior to any treatment. To identify TCR V-J signatures that set the groups apart, the researchers used a discovery cohort of 100 or so patients, made up of fewer than 50 with Graves' ophthalmopathy and 57 with stable Graves' hyperthyroidism. An independent validation cohort of about 19 hyperthyroidism patients and about 15 patients who later progressed to ophthalmopathy tested prospective prediction of ophthalmopathy. The 90 to 100 discovery patients were randomly split 7:3 into training and test sets. In six Graves' hyperthyroidism patients, the study also compared T-cell repertoires from thyroid tissue with T-cell repertoires from blood. After blood sampling, hyperthyroidism patients were treated with methimazole at a starting dose of 30 mg daily, and ophthalmopathy patients were treated with high-dose intravenous methylprednisolone. The paper describes TCR Vbeta CDR3 sequencing of 135 peripheral blood samples, made up of under 50 ophthalmopathy patients, roughly 75 hyperthyroidism patients and 17 progressor patients. Study-wide findings and limitations: Most expanded thyroid clonotypes (frequency above 0.001) were also detected in blood, suggesting blood repertoires may reflect thyroid immune responses. In cross-validation, a model built on a 13 V-J signature told ophthalmopathy apart from stable hyperthyroidism with 85% to 90% sensitivity and 81% to 82% specificity, and in testing the same model reached 80%/75%. No statistical method was used to fix the sample size in advance, and group allocation was not hidden from the investigators. In validation, the model predicted progression to ophthalmopathy with roughly 70% sensitivity and about 72% specificity, a median of about 6.7 months before onset.

This clonotype turned up a few times. Its recognized antigen is unknown. No base-level quality is on record; no much larger clone is a single base apart. Sequences KGHDR (CDR1) and SFDVKD (CDR2) are obtained from the germline V gene. Trimming removed 4 bases from V and 3 bases from J, leaving 16 bases between the germline ends. Its CDR3 holds 16 amino acids, cysteine through phenylalanine. Only the CDR3 part of the read is kept: 48 bases, read in frame from the first base. The TCR beta CDR3 regions were amplified from the RNA transcripts. The TCR CDR3 was subjected to a first round of RT-PCR using the HTBI primer set and the Qiagen OneStep RT-PCR kit. A second multiplex PCR round built the libraries, followed by size selection and purification. Sequencing of the libraries was done on an Illumina HiSeq2000 using paired-end 100 bp reads. As for the original processing: SOAPnuke was used to process the raw data, with reads discarded if the reads contained adapters or uncalled bases, had a mean Phred below 15, or lacked an exact constant-primer or identifier match. COPE v1.2.5 was used to merge high-quality paired reads, and clonotypes were defined as unique nucleotide sequences. Clonotypes were aligned to IMGT TRBV, TRBD and TRBJ reference segments using MiTCR v1.1. Only V-J combinations with frequency above 0.0001, covering 99% to 99.2% of repertoires, were analysed. A TCS score was defined as the ratio of F50 (clonal expansion) to E x V (chaos), with BLOSUM62-based TCRdist applied between CDR3 peptides within each V-J. Welch's t-statistics and random forest reduced some 510 V-J features to roughly 13, which were used in a naive Bayes classifier (R e1071). The public reads were quality trimmed at Q25 with fastp and then assembled into clones with MiXCR by TCRdb, keeping productive beta chains. All rows with the same CDR3 protein become a single entry with the most common DNA and genes. The V and J calls were not made by the authors but by TCRdb's processing. The sample contains about 500,000 distinct CDR3 sequences, more than 15% of them found a single time. In total, the top ten clones hold approximately 30% of the sample.

In the ophthalmopathy patients, disease was moderately to severely active, with a Clinical Activity Score of 3 or more, a NOSPECS grade of 4 or more, and a duration of less than 3 months. The study excluded patients with uncontrolled infections, other autoimmune diseases, pregnancy or lactation. Clinical symptoms, serum thyroxine and TRAb, thyroid ultrasound, and orbital computed tomography formed the basis for the diagnoses. Ficoll-Paque density gradient centrifugation was used to isolate PBMCs from 9.5 to 10 ml of fresh peripheral blood. Trizol reagent was used to extract total RNA, and RNA quality was then checked on an Agilent 2100 Bioanalyzer.

The sequence derives from a woman under 40 with Graves' ophthalmopathy. Material: blood. The chain is assembled from TRBV24-1 and TRBJ2-3; the D gene is perhaps TRBD1, on 5 matching bases. CDR3 region: CATSDVIAGRTDTQYF. The bases are TGTGCCACCAGTGACGTTATAGCAGGGCGAACAGATACGCAGTATTTT.